The clone carrying this T cell receptor (beta chain) has only a few counts. The target antigen is unknown. The sample originates from a study of T cell repertoires in cytomegalovirus infection. Study context: HLA-C-restricted CMV epitopes, recently identified, and well-studied HLA-B-restricted ones were used by the study. A matching HLA type, together with CMV infection, was signaled by public TCR beta signatures.

This CDR3 contains 18 residues. Germline CDR1 and CDR2: MNHNY and SVGAGI (reference sequence). The V gene end was trimmed by 8 bases and the J gene end by 2 bases; junction bases not matched to a gene: 16. MiXCR, run by TCRdb on the reads, gives a single entry per CDR3 protein. The data show hundreds of thousands of distinct CDR3 sequences, with roughly 30% seen just once and 15% to 20% held by the top ten. This sample comprised cultured PBMCs, obtained from culture after CMV antigen stimulation. The sequence derives from a human donor in good health (CMV status not recorded). Some clones in this sample may be carry-over from other donors' samples. The chain recombines TRBV6-6 with TRBJ2-1; 9 positions match TRBD2. Here the CDR3 DNA reads TGTGCCAGCGGTCGAGCTAGCGGGAATTATGGCCCCTACAATGAGCAGTTCTTC. Its protein product is CASGRASGNYGPYNEQFF.